This T cell receptor beta chain originates from a study of tumor-infiltrating lymphocytes in primary liver carcinoma (dated by TCRdb to about 2017). About the investigation overall: Between November 2015 and 2016, five patients in China with histopathologically diagnosed primary liver carcinoma had surgical resection. TCRbeta repertoire sequencing covered 35 specimens from 5 patients: roughly 25 tumor regions, 5 adjacent noncancerous liver tissues and 5 peripheral blood samples. Of the five patients (three men and two women, aged 30 to 69 years), four had hepatocellular carcinoma and one had combined HCC and intrahepatic cholangiocarcinoma. High reproducibility was observed for the technical replicate repertoires, with mean shared-clone rates about 0.89 and correlation coefficients above 0.95. Each sample produced about 3.65 to 7.5 million productive TCRbeta reads, and read depth showed no significant difference between tissue types. TCRbeta repertoire sequencing, expression microarrays and whole-exome sequencing were combined in the study across five regions of each liver tumor, with adjacent normal tissue and blood also included. The tumors of the five patients were staged as T1-T3 N0M0, with maximum diameters ranging from roughly 4 to 11 cm. Overall study outcomes, separate from this receptor: Since the samples were bulk and unsorted, there was no way to compare CD4+ and CD8+ T cell repertoires. The study included only five patients, and the authors note findings should be validated in a larger study. Repertoire overlap was higher between tumor regions (mean around 35%) than tumor-adjacent (17%) or tumor-blood (approximately 14%) pairs, consistent with antigen-driven expansion. The top 250 clones accounted for a significantly greater share of the repertoire in tumors than in blood (p = 0.039). Only the TCR beta chain was sequenced, so true repertoire diversity is likely underestimated because unpaired alpha chains were not captured.

Using a constant-region primer and ProtoScript II reverse transcriptase, TCRbeta-specific cDNA was reverse-transcribed from 500 to 650 ng total RNA. TCRbeta libraries were built with three nested multiplex PCR rounds, a slightly modified ARM-PCR procedure. The first two PCR rounds used multiplex TRBV1-TRBV30 forward primers with a Cbeta reverse primer, each for roughly 10 cycles. A final 25-cycle PCR with Deep VentR polymerase added sample barcodes and Illumina adapters. Before sequencing, amplicons of 200-500 bp were purified from gel using a QIAquick gel extraction kit. TCRbeta amplicons were sequenced on an Illumina HiSeq 2500 with 250-bp paired-end reads. The study's own analysis went as follows. To recover full CDR3 sequences, reads were quality-trimmed using Trimmomatic v0.33 and paired reads were then merged using FLASH v1.2.11. MiGEC v1.2.1b assigned V, D and J germline segments to the rearranged TCRbeta sequences. Clonotype statistics, along with Shannon-Wiener diversity indices, were calculated using VDJtools v1.0.0. To cut down on sampling bias, every analysis after diversity analysis relied on just the 250 most abundant clonotypes from each sample. The raw public reads went through TCRdb reprocessing: fastp at Q25, MiXCR clone calling, in-frame beta chains kept. Identical CDR3 protein sequences are pooled into one entry, listed with their most common genes and DNA. The V and J calls reflect TCRdb's pipeline rather than the authors' work. The sample table contains some 180,000 distinct CDR3 sequences; only one count was recorded for roughly 60% of them. The top ten clones comprise roughly 76% of the sample.

Deletion took 7 bases off V and 4 bases off J, with a span of 22 bases between the germline ends. The germline V gene gives CDR1 as MNHEY and CDR2 as SVGEGT. The CDR3 numbers 16 residues from cysteine through phenylalanine. The CDR3 DNA has 48 bases and is translated from base 1. Blood RNA was extracted from unsorted whole blood using TRIzol reagent, and germline DNA was obtained with the DNeasy Blood & Tissue kit. At the time of sampling, the patients had chronic HBV infection and had not received any treatment. Before surgery, about 4 milliliters of peripheral blood were collected into K2EDTA tubes. This clonotype occurred a few times. Its antigen is currently not known. The sample holds no much larger clone one base away, and base qualities are not on file.

The TCR originated in a man aged 35 to 55 with primary liver carcinoma and hepatitis B virus infection. Sequencing was performed on peripheral blood. The chain is made from TRBV6-2 or TRBV6-3 and TRBJ2-5, with no reliable assignment of the D segment. The CDR3 sequence is CASTERGGPKGETQYF. The nucleotide sequence is TGTGCCAGCACCGAACGCGGCGGACCAAAAGGAGAGACCCAGTACTTC.